Shown below are 2 T cell receptor beta chains from a single sample sequenced in a study of vaccination and CD4 T cells after COVID-19. The antigens these receptors bind are not known. Treatment in this sample: approximately nine-day PBMC culture with coronavirus spike peptide pools or control peptides (ViraFEST assay). The Oncomine TCR Beta short-read assay sequenced DNA from cultured CD4+ T cells. TCRdb re-called the PCR reads with MiXCR, one entry per CDR3 protein. The table records approximately 19,000 distinct CDR3 sequences, roughly three fifths of them present only once. The sequenced sample consisted of CD4+ T cells from blood, cultured in vitro. These TCRs come from a human donor who had recovered from COVID-19.

This clonotype was recorded a few times. This rearrangement joins TRBV7-6 to TRBJ2-5; D gene unclear. The CDR3 spans 13 residues. Germline V gene lookup returns CDR1 SGHVS and CDR2 FNYEAQ. V was cut by 5 bases and J by 4 bases, with 11 bases left in between. This chain's CDR3 is CASSPLTRETQYF. The CDR3, as DNA: TGTGCCAGCAGCCCCCTTACGCGAGAGACCCAGTACTTC. Supplemented by reference TRBV7-6 and TRBJ2-5, the full variable domain reads GAGVSQSPRYKVTKRGQDVALRCDPISGHVSLYWYRQALGQGPEFLTYFNYEAQQDKSGLPNDRFSAERPEGSISTLTIQRTEQRDSAMYRCASSPLTRETQYFGPGTRLLVL.

V is TRBV5-1 and J is TRBJ2-5; 9 nucleotides align to TRBD2. CDR1 is SGHRS and CDR2 is YFSETQ in the germline V gene. Trimming at V came to 4 bases and at J to 4 bases, leaving 17 bases not matched to a gene. The CDR3 spans 18 residues. The CDR3 DNA is TGCGCCAGCAGCCATAGCGGGGGCATACCGAAGGGCCCAGAGACCCAGTACTTC. As protein: CASSHSGGIPKGPETQYF. Full variable domain (outside the CDR3, taken from reference TRBV5-1 and TRBJ2-5): KAGVTQTPRYLIKTRGQQVTLSCSPISGHRSVSWYQQTPGQGLQFLFEYFSETQRNKGNFPGRFSGRQFSNSRSEMNVSTLELGDSALYLCASSHSGGIPKGPETQYFGPGTRLLVL.